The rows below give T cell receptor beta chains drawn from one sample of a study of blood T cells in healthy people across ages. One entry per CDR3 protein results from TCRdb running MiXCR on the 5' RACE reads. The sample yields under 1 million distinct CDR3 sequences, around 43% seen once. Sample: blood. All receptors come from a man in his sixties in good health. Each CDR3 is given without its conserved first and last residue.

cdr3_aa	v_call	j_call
ASSCSTGSSYEQY	TRBV6-5	TRBJ2-7
ASSVDAGSARKTQY	TRBV9	TRBJ2-5
ASSTYGEQF	TRBV3-1	TRBJ2-1
ASSTSAGGADTQY	TRBV6-4	TRBJ2-3
AISAGREAF	TRBV10-3	TRBJ1-1
ASSPGGIAKNIQY	TRBV27	TRBJ2-4
SAGDRVALGAF	TRBV20-1	TRBJ1-1
ASTPRGGGSGANVLT	TRBV6-2/TRBV6-3	TRBJ2-6
SASQTGGFEKLF	TRBV20-1	TRBJ1-4
SAVQNLQY	TRBV20-1	TRBJ2-4
ASSLRGQGGQNIQY	TRBV7-9	TRBJ2-4
SAPILSYEQY	TRBV20-1	TRBJ2-7
ASSLSGFWGGADDQPQH	TRBV12-3/TRBV12-4	TRBJ1-5
SVLQGGDEQF	TRBV29-1	TRBJ2-1
ASSLELGQGYEQY	TRBV7-2	TRBJ2-7